What follows are 21 T cell receptor beta chains derived from one specimen sequenced in a study of beta chain features in type 1 diabetes. Their cognate antigens are unknown. Since all of the isolated RNA was reverse transcribed, expressed TCRB transcripts were what got sequenced. Sequenced by immunoSEQ multiplex PCR; TCRdb stores in-frame clones only, minus some. The sample includes over 150,000 clones, under 9.5% of them seen just once. Broader study findings: Moderate yet significant TCRB CDR3 shortening was seen in Type 1 diabetes patients in all four CD4+ subsets.

The sequenced sample was central memory CD4+ T cells from blood. The receptors come from a young man with type 1 diabetes.

The chain has TRBV27 and TRBJ2-1; 7 bases line up with TRBD2. CDR1 and CDR2 from the germline V gene are MNHEY and SMNVEV (reference sequence). V lost 8 bases, J lost 6 bases, and 7 bases stayed unmatched. The CDR3 runs 13 residues. The chain's CDR3 is CASGGDWGNEQFF. CDR3 coding DNA: TGTGCCAGCGGGGGGGATTGGGGCAATGAGCAGTTCTTC.

CDR3 nucleotides: TGCAGCGCCGGGGGGACAGGGTTAAATCGCTACGAGCAGTACTTC. It translates to CSAGGTGLNRYEQYF. This sequence joins TRBV29-1 and TRBJ2-7; 9 positions agree with TRBD1. The CDR3 contains 15 residues. Germline-derived CDR1 and CDR2 are SQVTM and ANQGSEA. The V and J ends lost 7 bases and 3 bases, in that order; junction bases with no gene match: 13.

This chain uses TRBV20-1 with TRBJ1-1; D is undetermined. Trimming took 6 bases from V and 5 from J, leaving 10 bases between them. This CDR3 spans 11 amino acids. CDR1 is DFQATT and CDR2 is SNEGSKA in the germline V gene (reference sequence). The CDR3 sequence: CSAARGTEAFF. The CDR3 DNA reads as TGCAGTGCGGCCAGAGGTACTGAAGCTTTCTTT.

This clone occurred a few times. This chain links TRBV15 with TRBJ2-2, with TRBD1 identical over 10 bases. The V and J ends lost 1 base and 7 bases, in that order; junction bases with no gene match: 9. Germline CDR1 and CDR2: LNHNV and YYDKDF (reference sequence). This CDR3 is built from 17 residues. This CDR3 reads CATSRVLPDRGDGELFF. CDR3 coding DNA: TGTGCCACCAGCAGAGTGCTTCCGGACAGGGGGGACGGGGAGCTGTTTTTT.

This clone has only a few counts. The rearrangement links TRBV27 to TRBJ2-3; TRBD2 matches at 10 bases. The V gene end was trimmed by 5 bases and the J gene end by 3 bases; junction bases not matched to a gene: 5. CDR1 MNHEY and CDR2 SMNVEV come from the germline V gene (reference sequence). CDR3 length: 15 residues. CDR3 in DNA: TGTGCCAGCAGTCCCTCGACTAGCGGGACAGATACGCAGTATTTT. This sequence encodes CASSPSTSGTDTQYF.

CDR3 sequence reads: CSGNRETQYF. The CDR3 region has the DNA TGCAGCGGGAATCGTGAGACCCAGTACTTC. The chain uses TRBV20-1 and TRBJ2-5; D perhaps matches TRBD2 (5 bases). This CDR3 is 10 amino acids long. Germline assignment: CDR1 DFQATT and CDR2 SNEGSKA (reference sequence).

The table lists this clone with a few counts. The CDR3 sequence: CASSLVKGSGSANTGELFF. As DNA, the CDR3 is TGTGCCAGCAGCTTAGTCAAAGGTAGCGGGAGTGCTAACACCGGGGAGCTGTTTTTT. This chain uses TRBV7-9 with TRBJ2-2, with 9 positions matching TRBD2. Germline V lookup: CDR1 SEHNR, CDR2 FQNEAQ (reference sequence). The CDR3 is made up of 19 amino acids. J gave up 2 bases and V 1 base, and 11 bases lay outside the gene matches.

This clone was observed a few times. V gene TRBV5-1 combines with J gene TRBJ2-3; the D is unclear. The CDR3 consists of 15 residues. Germline V gene data show CDR1 as SGHRS and CDR2 as YFSETQ. The V end was cut by 2 bases, the J end by 0 bases, with 10 bases between. CDR3 loop: CASSFESRSTDTQYF. The CDR3 coding sequence is TGCGCCAGCAGCTTCGAGTCGCGGAGCACAGATACGCAGTATTTT.

The V call is TRBV27, the J call TRBJ1-2; TRBD1 matches at 10 bases. Germline trimming cut 4 bases from V and 2 bases from J; bases unmatched to any gene: 7. Germline V gives CDR1 MNHEY, CDR2 SMNVEV (reference sequence). This CDR3 is 16 amino acids long. CDR3 nucleotide sequence: TGTGCCAGCAGTTCCCGGGACAGGGGACCAAACTATGGCTACACCTTC. Amino acid sequence: CASSSRDRGPNYGYTF.

The gene calls are TRBV9 and TRBJ2-7; weak D call: TRBD1 (6 bases). The V gene's germline CDR1 is SGDLS and CDR2 YYNGEE. This CDR3 is built from 14 residues. V dropped 0 bases and J dropped 3 bases, with 10 bases sitting between them. The CDR3 nucleotides are TGTGCCAGCAGCGTAGGACAGGTTGGCTACGAGCAGTACTTC. Protein sequence: CASSVGQVGYEQYF.

The V call is TRBV28, the J call TRBJ2-5; TRBD2 is a possible D gene (5 bases). V was trimmed by 8 bases and J by 7 bases, leaving 17 bases between them. CDR1 and CDR2 (germline): MDHEN, SYDVKM. CDR3 size: 13 residues. In DNA form, the CDR3 reads TGTGCCAGCTCAATCCCGCTTGAGGGGACCCAGTACTTC. This gives the protein CASSIPLEGTQYF.

This chain uses TRBV11-2 with TRBJ2-1, with a weak D call TRBD2 (7 bases). This CDR3 contains 17 residues. Germline CDR1 reads SGHAT; CDR2 reads FQNNGV. V was pared by 5 bases and J by 8 bases, with 25 bases between. The CDR3 region is CASSRPPGRGGRDEQFF. In DNA, the CDR3 is TGTGCCAGCAGCCGACCGCCGGGGAGGGGGGGCAGGGATGAGCAGTTCTTC.

This clone was seen many times. The chain has TRBV7-9 and TRBJ2-5, with no clear D. Germline CDR1 reads SEHNR; CDR2 reads FQNEAQ (reference sequence). The CDR3 spans 13 residues. V was pared by 1 base and J by 1 base, with 4 bases between. The CDR3 bases are TGTGCCAGCAGCTTAGGAGTCCAAGAGACCCAGTACTTC. It yields the protein CASSLGVQETQYF.

This clone was seen at least ten times. This chain joins TRBV7-2 and TRBJ2-5; TRBD2 matches 10 bases. The CDR3 totals 17 residues. Trimming removed 6 bases from V and 7 bases from J; junction bases left unmatched: 17. Germline V gives CDR1 SGHTA, CDR2 FQGNSA. CDR3 in amino acids: CASRPPVVAGGGGTQYF. CDR3 bases: TGTGCCAGCAGGCCCCCGGTGGTAGCGGGGGGCGGGGGGACCCAGTACTTC.

The rearrangement uses TRBV7-9 and TRBJ2-2, with TRBD1 matching 7 bases. The length of the CDR3 is 16 residues. V shed 5 bases, J shed 1 base, and the junction held 7 bases outside the gene matches. Germline V gene sequence: CDR1 SEHNR, CDR2 FQNEAQ (reference sequence). This CDR3 is CASSHRQGGNTGELFF. Here the CDR3 DNA reads TGTGCCAGCAGCCACCGACAGGGCGGGAACACCGGGGAGCTGTTTTTT. The complete variable domain, with remaining parts taken from reference TRBV7-9 and TRBJ2-2, reads DTGVSQNPRHKITKRGQNVTFRCDPISEHNRLYWYRQTLGQGPEFLTYFQNEAQLEKSRLLSDRFSAERPKGSFSTLEIQRTEQGDSAMYLCASSHRQGGNTGELFFGEGSRLTVL.

This clone was seen more than once but under ten times. The chain's CDR3 is CSARDYEAFF. The CDR3 coding sequence is TGCAGTGCTAGAGATTATGAAGCTTTCTTT. This chain joins TRBV20-1 and TRBJ1-1; D remains unclear. The CDR3 loop spans 10 amino acids. The germline CDR1 and CDR2 sequences are DFQATT and SNEGSKA (reference sequence). Trimming shortened V by 0 bases and J by 7 bases, and 3 bases separated the two germline ends.

This clone has just a few counts. The chain recombines TRBV29-1 with TRBJ2-1; the D gene is possibly TRBD2 (6 bases). The V gene's germline CDR1 is SQVTM and CDR2 ANQGSEA. The CDR3 length is 14 residues. V gave up 3 bases and J gave up 7 bases, with 16 bases separating them. The CDR3 DNA reads TGCAGCGTTGACGGTAGGGGAGGTAGGAATGAGCAGTTCTTC. This gives the protein CSVDGRGGRNEQFF.

This clone was seen a few times. This chain uses TRBV29-1 with TRBJ2-1; 7 positions agree with TRBD2. The CDR3 has 14 residues. Germline V lookup: CDR1 SQVTM, CDR2 ANQGSEA. Losses at the gene ends were 6 bases for V and 0 bases for J; bases not matched to a gene: 5. This chain's CDR3 is CSVKRGSSYNEQFF. In DNA form, the CDR3 reads TGCAGCGTAAAGCGGGGAAGCTCCTACAATGAGCAGTTCTTC.

The chain links TRBV7-2 to TRBJ2-1; the match to TRBD2 covers 11 bases. This CDR3 is 15 amino acids long. Germline-derived CDR1 and CDR2 are SGHTA and FQGNSA. V was pared by 5 bases and J by 1 base, with 1 base of the junction left unmatched. CDR3 loop: CASSRLAGSYNEQFF. For the CDR3, the DNA is TGTGCCAGCAGCCGACTAGCGGGATCCTACAATGAGCAGTTCTTC.

This clone has more than one count but fewer than ten. The rearrangement uses TRBV23-1 and TRBJ2-2, with 13 bases matching TRBD2. TRBV23-1 has ORF status, its function being uncertain. This CDR3 region has 17 residues. V gave up 6 bases and J gave up 1 base; unmatched junction bases: 5. CDR3 nucleotide sequence: TGCGCCAGCAGGACCCGACTAGCGGGAGGGAACACCGGGGAGCTGTTTTTT. Its protein is CASRTRLAGGNTGELFF.

The CDR3 protein is CASSLSVNTDTQYF. The CDR3 coding sequence is TGTGCCAGCAGCTTAAGCGTGAACACAGATACGCAGTATTTT. The gene calls are TRBV7-9 and TRBJ2-3, with D unresolved. V was pared by 2 bases and J by 2 bases, with 8 bases between. Germline V lookup: CDR1 SEHNR, CDR2 FQNEAQ (reference sequence). This CDR3 is 14 amino acids long. The full variable domain, with the rest looked up from reference TRBV7-9 and TRBJ2-3, is DTGVSQNPRHKITKRGQNVTFRCDPISEHNRLYWYRQTLGQGPEFLTYFQNEAQLEKSRLLSDRFSAERPKGSFSTLEIQRTEQGDSAMYLCASSLSVNTDTQYFGPGTRLTVL.